These 23 T cell receptor beta chains share one sample of origin, sequenced in a study of CD8 T cells in Susac syndrome. Random hexamers served to reverse transcribe roughly 0.45 to 1 ug RNA. TCRdb fed the immunoSEQ multiplex PCR reads into MiXCR, producing one record per CDR3 protein. The sample includes 190,000 or so distinct CDR3 sequences, more than 85% of them seen just once. The material sequenced was CD4+ T cells from PBMCs. The receptors stem from a human donor with multiple sclerosis.

The chain has TRBV11-2 and TRBJ2-3; TRBD2 matches 9 bases. The CDR3 contains 16 residues. The J segment lost 3 bases and the V segment lost 5 bases, leaving 9 bases of the junction unmatched. Germline CDR1 reads SGHAT; CDR2 reads FQNNGV. The CDR3 region is CASSRPTAGGTDTQYF. The DNA for the CDR3 is TGTGCCAGCAGCCGCCCGACAGCGGGGGGAACAGATACGCAGTATTTT. The variable domain in full, completed from reference TRBV11-2 and TRBJ2-3, reads EAGVAQSPRYKIIEKRQSVAFWCNPISGHATLYWYQQILGQGPKLLIQFQNNGVVDDSQLPKDRFSAERLKGVDSTLKIQPAKLEDSAVYLCASSRPTAGGTDTQYFGPGTRLTVL.

The genes are TRBV12-3 or TRBV12-4 and TRBJ1-6, with D unclear. The V end was cut by 6 bases, the J end by 0 bases, with 15 bases between. This CDR3 is 17 amino acids long. The CDR3 DNA is TGTGCCAGCAGCCCTAAGCGCAGCTTCTCCTATAATTCACCCCTCCACTTT. Protein: CASSPKRSFSYNSPLHF.

V usage is TRBV6-1 and J usage is TRBJ1-5; D may be TRBD1 (5 bases). This CDR3 spans 14 amino acids. Germline V gives CDR1 MNHNS, CDR2 SASEGT. V lost 7 bases and J 0 bases, leaving 10 bases between the germline ends. The CDR3 loop reads CASTQAFSNQPQHF. The CDR3 nucleotides are TGTGCCAGCACACAGGCCTTTAGCAATCAGCCCCAGCATTTT.

This sequence joins TRBV28 and TRBJ1-1, with no clear D. Germline V gene data show CDR1 as MDHEN and CDR2 as SYDVKM. There are 15 residues in the CDR3. V was trimmed by 1 base and J by 4 bases, leaving 13 bases between them. CDR3: CASSLLPGLGTEAFF. CDR3 DNA sequence: TGTGCCAGCAGTTTATTACCGGGGTTAGGCACTGAAGCTTTCTTT.

The rearrangement links TRBV9 to TRBJ1-1; possible D gene TRBD1, 5 bases. V was cut by 1 base and J by 3 bases, with 13 bases left in between. The germline CDR1 and CDR2 sequences are SGDLS and YYNGEE. The CDR3 has 15 residues. The DNA for the CDR3 is TGTGCCAGCAGCGTACAGGGATTGGATGACACTGAAGCTTTCTTT. Its protein product is CASSVQGLDDTEAFF.

The gene calls are TRBV12-5 and TRBJ1-2; possibly TRBD1 for D (5 bases). The germline CDR1 and CDR2 sequences are LGHNT and FRNRAP. This CDR3 is built from 15 residues. Trimming left V 2 bases short and J 4 bases short, with 14 bases between. In DNA form, the CDR3 reads TGTGCTAGTGGTTTGCCGACCGGGGACCTCTATGGCTACACCTTC. Translation: CASGLPTGDLYGYTF.

This chain links TRBV7-9 with TRBJ1-5; TRBD1 matches at 9 bases. The junction had 6 bases not matched to a gene; V was cut back by 1 base and J by 5 bases. Germline V lookup: CDR1 SEHNR, CDR2 FQNEAQ (reference sequence). The CDR3 totals 16 residues. The CDR3 protein is CASSLGGTGFHQPQHF. DNA for the CDR3: TGTGCCAGCAGCTTAGGAGGGACAGGGTTCCATCAGCCCCAGCATTTT.

The V call is TRBV20-1, the J call TRBJ1-6, with 10 positions matching TRBD1. V shed 6 bases and J 7 bases; nucleotides not matched to a gene: 12. CDR3 size: 16 residues. Germline assignment: CDR1 DFQATT and CDR2 SNEGSKA (reference sequence). CDR3 loop: CSALPFGTGENSPLHF. The CDR3 DNA follows: TGCAGTGCCCTTCCGTTTGGGACAGGGGAAAATTCACCCCTCCACTTT.

V usage is TRBV20-1 and J usage is TRBJ1-1, with TRBD1 matching 9 bases. This CDR3 spans 14 amino acids. CDR1 is DFQATT, CDR2 SNEGSKA, per germline (reference sequence). V lost 7 bases and J lost 5; bases outside the gene matches: 11. The CDR3 region is CSVIGGQGKTEAFF. The CDR3 DNA follows: TGCAGTGTCATCGGGGGACAGGGTAAGACTGAAGCTTTCTTT.

The CDR3 reads CSASPGGGTGTEAFF. DNA of the CDR3: TGCAGTGCTAGCCCAGGTGGGGGCACGGGGACTGAAGCTTTCTTT. The chain recombines TRBV20-1 with TRBJ1-1; TRBD1 might be the D (6 bases). Germline CDR1 and CDR2: DFQATT and SNEGSKA (reference sequence). V dropped 3 bases and J dropped 5 bases, with 19 bases sitting between them. This CDR3 is 15 amino acids long.

This chain joins TRBV19 and TRBJ2-7, with D perhaps TRBD1 (7 bases). The CDR3 is 15 residues long. Between the trimmed V and J ends, which lost 11 bases and 0 bases, there was a span of 20 bases. CDR1 is LNHDA and CDR2 is SQIVND in the germline V gene (reference sequence). The chain's CDR3 is CASGDWRDSSYEQYF. CDR3 coding DNA: TGTGCCTCTGGGGACTGGCGGGACAGCTCCTACGAGCAGTACTTC.

The chain recombines TRBV29-1 with TRBJ1-2, with D possibly matching TRBD1 (6 bases). Per germline, CDR1 SQVTM and CDR2 ANQGSEA. The CDR3 has 14 residues. Trimming shortened V by 4 bases and J by 6 bases, and 18 bases separated the two germline ends. The CDR3 protein is CSVGQALVGHGYTF. The CDR3 DNA reads TGCAGCGTTGGACAGGCCCTCGTAGGGCATGGCTACACCTTC.

This chain links TRBV14 with TRBJ1-2; D possibly corresponds to TRBD1 (5 bases). V lost 0 bases and J lost 8, with 10 bases in between. Per germline, CDR1 SGHDN and CDR2 FVKESK. The CDR3 runs to 13 residues. The CDR3 sequence is CASSQDYRHGYTF. DNA for the CDR3: TGTGCCAGCAGCCAAGATTACAGGCACGGCTACACCTTC.

The rearrangement joins TRBV10-3 to TRBJ2-1; D is ambiguous. Germline CDR1 reads ENHRY; CDR2 reads SYGVKD. Trimming shortened V by 8 bases and J by 4 bases, and 6 bases separated the two germline ends. The CDR3 runs 11 residues. The CDR3 DNA sequence: TGTGCCATCCAAGAGTACAATGAGCAGTTCTTC. The encoded protein is CAIQEYNEQFF.

The chain couples TRBV20-1 to TRBJ1-3; 8 positions match TRBD1. The CDR3 length is 13 residues. V gave up 0 bases and J gave up 8 bases; unmatched junction bases: 3. Germline-derived CDR1 and CDR2 are DFQATT and SNEGSKA (reference sequence). The CDR3 sequence: CSARDRGPDTIYF. Written as DNA, the CDR3 is TGCAGTGCTAGAGACAGGGGGCCAGACACCATATATTTT.

The chain links TRBV7-9 to TRBJ2-7, with D perhaps TRBD2 (5 bases). V gave up 5 bases and J gave up 3 bases, with 11 bases separating them. Germline lookup yields CDR1 SEHNR and CDR2 FQNEAQ (reference sequence). The CDR3 is made up of 13 amino acids. The CDR3 spells CASSLDGIYEQYF. CDR3 bases: TGTGCCAGCAGCCTCGACGGGATCTACGAGCAGTACTTC.

This clonotype was recorded once. The J gene is TRBJ2-6, the V gene TRBV2, with TRBD2 as a possible D gene (6 bases). Looked up from germline, CDR1 is SNHLY and CDR2 is FYNNEI. The CDR3 length is 17 residues. Trimming left V 6 bases short and J 4 bases short, with 19 bases between. CDR3 in DNA: TGTGCCAGCAGGCCCACGGAGGGTTTAGGAGGGGCCAACGTCCTGACTTTC. Its translation: CASRPTEGLGGANVLTF.

This clonotype was detected once. This chain uses TRBV2 with TRBJ1-1, with TRBD1 matching 7 bases. The ends lost 6 bases at V and 7 bases at J; junction bases unmatched: 8. CDR3 length: 13 residues. Germline-derived CDR1 and CDR2 are SNHLY and FYNNEI. CDR3 protein: CASSAGTALEAFF. CDR3 sequence (DNA): TGTGCCAGCAGCGCAGGGACAGCCCTTGAAGCTTTCTTT.

This sequence joins TRBV6-2 or TRBV6-3 and TRBJ2-1; D is unclear. Trimming cost V 3 bases and J 6 bases, with 9 bases left between them. The length of the CDR3 is 13 residues. Germline CDR1 and CDR2: MNHEY and SVGEGT. The CDR3 DNA follows: TGTGCCAGCAGTTATATAGATCTCAATGAGCAGTTCTTC. It codes for CASSYIDLNEQFF.

This chain links TRBV20-1 with TRBJ2-7; TRBD1 agrees at 7 bases. The germline V gene has CDR1 DFQATT and CDR2 SNEGSKA (reference sequence). The CDR3 is 12 amino acids. The V gene end was trimmed by 8 bases and the J gene end by 0 bases; junction bases not matched to a gene: 4. CDR3 DNA sequence: TGCAGTACCTACAGGGGCTCCTACGAGCAGTACTTC. Its translation is CSTYRGSYEQYF.

In this sample, this clonotype turned up once. The chain is built from TRBV29-1 and TRBJ1-4, with 9 nucleotides matching TRBD1. The CDR3 covers 14 residues. J lost 8 bases, V lost 5 bases, and 9 bases had no gene match. Germline loops: CDR1 SQVTM, CDR2 ANQGSEA. The CDR3 is CSVIPGTGNEKLFF. CDR3 nucleotide sequence: TGCAGCGTTATACCCGGGACAGGGAACGAAAAACTGTTTTTT.

The chain couples TRBV3-1 to TRBJ1-1; D is uncertain. In germline, CDR1 is LGHDT, CDR2 YNNKEL (reference sequence). Trimming left V 0 bases short and J 7 bases short, with 12 bases between. This CDR3 is built from 14 residues. The CDR3 sequence: CASSQDVFTSEAFF. For the CDR3, the DNA is TGTGCCAGCAGCCAAGATGTCTTTACGAGTGAAGCTTTCTTT.

The chain couples TRBV30 to TRBJ1-6; no clear D gene. Germline values: CDR1 GTSNPN, CDR2 SVGIG (reference sequence). Trimming shortened V by 4 bases and J by 5 bases, and 9 bases separated the two germline ends. The length of the CDR3 is 13 residues. As DNA, the CDR3 is TGTGCCTGGAAGGTGAGGGATAATTCACCCCTCCACTTT. Its translation: CAWKVRDNSPLHF.